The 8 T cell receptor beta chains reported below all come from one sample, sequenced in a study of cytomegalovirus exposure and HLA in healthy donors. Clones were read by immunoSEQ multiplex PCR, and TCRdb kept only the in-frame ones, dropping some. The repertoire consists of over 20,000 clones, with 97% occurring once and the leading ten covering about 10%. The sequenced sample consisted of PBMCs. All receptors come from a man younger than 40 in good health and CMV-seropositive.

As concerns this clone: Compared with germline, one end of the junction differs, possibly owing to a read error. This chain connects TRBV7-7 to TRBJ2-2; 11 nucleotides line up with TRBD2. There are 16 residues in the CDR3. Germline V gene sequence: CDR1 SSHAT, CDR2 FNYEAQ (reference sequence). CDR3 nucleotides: TGTGCTAGCAGCTCCCTTAGCGGGAGGGGGACCGGGGAGCTGTTTTTT. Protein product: CASSSLSGRGTGELFF.

CDR3 in DNA: TGCAGCGTTGACAGGACGAACACCGGGGAGCTGTTTTTT. Its protein is CSVDRTNTGELFF. This rearrangement joins TRBV29-1 to TRBJ2-2; D remains unclear. V dropped 3 bases and J dropped 0 bases, with 5 bases sitting between them. The germline V gene encodes CDR1 SQVTM and CDR2 ANQGSEA. The CDR3 contains 13 residues.

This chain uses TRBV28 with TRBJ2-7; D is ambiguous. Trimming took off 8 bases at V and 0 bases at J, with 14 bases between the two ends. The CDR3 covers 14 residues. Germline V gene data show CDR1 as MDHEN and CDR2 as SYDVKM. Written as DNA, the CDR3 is TGTGCCAGCGTGGCGGCCGACTCCTCCTACGAGCAGTACTTC. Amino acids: CASVAADSSYEQYF.

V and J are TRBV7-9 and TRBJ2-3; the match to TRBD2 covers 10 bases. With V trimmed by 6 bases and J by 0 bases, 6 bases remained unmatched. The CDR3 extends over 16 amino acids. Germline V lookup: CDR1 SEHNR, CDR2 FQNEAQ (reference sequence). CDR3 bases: TGTGCCAGCAGTACACTAGCGGGGAAGAGCACAGATACGCAGTATTTT. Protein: CASSTLAGKSTDTQYF. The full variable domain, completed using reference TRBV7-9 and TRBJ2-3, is DTGVSQNPRHKITKRGQNVTFRCDPISEHNRLYWYRQTLGQGPEFLTYFQNEAQLEKSRLLSDRFSAERPKGSFSTLEIQRTEQGDSAMYLCASSTLAGKSTDTQYFGPGTRLTVL.

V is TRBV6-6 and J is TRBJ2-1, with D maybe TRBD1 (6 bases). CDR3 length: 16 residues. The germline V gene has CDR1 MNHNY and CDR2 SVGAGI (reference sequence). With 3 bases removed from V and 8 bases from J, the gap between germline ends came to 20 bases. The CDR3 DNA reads TGTGCCAGCAGTTATGGACAGAGGGCCGCTGAGGATGAGCAGTTCTTC. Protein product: CASSYGQRAAEDEQFF.

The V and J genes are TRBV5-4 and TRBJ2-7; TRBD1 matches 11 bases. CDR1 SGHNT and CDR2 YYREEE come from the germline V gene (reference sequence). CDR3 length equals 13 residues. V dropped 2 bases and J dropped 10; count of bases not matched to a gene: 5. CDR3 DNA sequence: TGTGCCAGCAGCTTAATTGGGACAGGGGGTCAGTACTTC. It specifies CASSLIGTGGQYF.

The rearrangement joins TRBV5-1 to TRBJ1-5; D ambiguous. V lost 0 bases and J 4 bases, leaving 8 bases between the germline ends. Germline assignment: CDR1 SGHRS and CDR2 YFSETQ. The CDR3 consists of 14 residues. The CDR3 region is CASSLAGSNQPQHF. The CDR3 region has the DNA TGCGCCAGCAGCTTGGCCGGGAGTAATCAGCCCCAGCATTTT.

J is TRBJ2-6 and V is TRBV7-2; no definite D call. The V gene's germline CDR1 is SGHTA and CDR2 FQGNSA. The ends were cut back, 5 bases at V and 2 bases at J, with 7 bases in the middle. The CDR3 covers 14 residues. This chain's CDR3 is CASSPLTGANVLTF. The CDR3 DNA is TGTGCCAGCAGCCCCTTAACTGGGGCCAACGTCCTGACTTTC.